The rows below give T cell receptor beta chains drawn from one sample of a study of cytomegalovirus exposure and HLA in healthy donors. The data were produced by immunoSEQ multiplex PCR, yet TCRdb's version contains in-frame clones alone and is incomplete. Of more than 100,000 clones in the sample, approximately 8.9% were seen once. Sequencing used PBMCs. Receptor source: a woman aged 40 to 50 in good health and CMV-seropositive. CDR3s include the opening cysteine and the closing phenylalanine or tryptophan. The D gene is left open where the match is weak. The size field is filled for only some rows; it gives once, few, many or a size class.

J: TRBJ2-3
V: TRBV6-6
size: .
D: .
CDR3: CASSLGIGGASDTQYF
DNA: TGTGCCAGCAGTTTAGGGATAGGGGGGGCTTCGGATACGCAGTATTTT

J: TRBJ1-5
V: TRBV5-1
size: few
D: TRBD1
CDR3: CASSLGEGGWSNQPQHF
DNA: TGCGCCAGCAGCTTGGGGGAAGGGGGCTGGAGCAATCAGCCCCAGCATTTT

J: TRBJ1-5
V: TRBV7-7
size: few
D: .
CDR3: CASSPAGANQPQHF
DNA: TGTGCCAGCAGCCCTGCGGGGGCCAATCAGCCCCAGCATTTT

J: TRBJ2-3
V: TRBV5-1
size: few
D: .
CDR3: CASSRLASSTDTQYF
DNA: TGCGCCAGCAGCCGTCTAGCGTCTAGCACAGATACGCAGTATTTT

J: TRBJ1-5
V: TRBV7-9
size: .
D: TRBD1
CDR3: CASSLEGQLQHF
DNA: TGTGCCAGCAGCTTAGAGGGACAGCTCCAACATTTT

J: TRBJ1-1
V: TRBV10-3
size: .
D: TRBD1
CDR3: CASRTGREAEAFF
DNA: TGTGCCAGCCGGACAGGAAGGGAAGCTGAAGCTTTCTTT

J: TRBJ1-1
V: TRBV7-8
size: few
D: .
CDR3: CASSLSAGQMNTEAFF
DNA: TGTGCCAGCAGCCTTTCCGCAGGGCAGATGAACACTGAAGCTTTCTTT

J: TRBJ2-2
V: TRBV6-5
size: few
D: .
CDR3: CASSYGGYGGELFF
DNA: TGTGCCAGCAGTTACGGGGGGTATGGCGGGGAGCTGTTTTTT

J: TRBJ2-1
V: TRBV7-2
size: few
D: .
CDR3: CASSLVAASAYNEQFF
DNA: TGTGCCAGCAGCTTGGTAGCGGCTTCGGCCTACAATGAGCAGTTCTTC

J: TRBJ1-1
V: TRBV6-6
size: .
D: .
CDR3: CASSPTQNTEAFF
DNA: TGTGCCAGCAGCCCAACTCAGAACACTGAAGCTTTCTTT

J: TRBJ1-5
V: TRBV5-1
size: .
D: .
CDR3: CASSLGGTSSNQPQHF
DNA: TGCGCCAGCAGCTTGGGTGGGACAAGTAGCAATCAGCCCCAGCATTTT

J: TRBJ1-1
V: TRBV6-1
size: few
D: .
CDR3: CASSGKWTAGSGTEAFF
DNA: TGTGCCAGCAGTGGGAAATGGACAGCGGGGTCGGGCACTGAAGCTTTCTTT

J: TRBJ2-5
V: TRBV4-1
size: few
D: .
CDR3: CASSQDPGGTQYF
DNA: TGCGCCAGCAGCCAAGATCCAGGTGGGACCCAGTACTTC

J: TRBJ1-2
V: TRBV5-6
size: .
D: TRBD1
CDR3: CASIRGTGHYGYTF
DNA: TGTGCCAGCATCCGCGGGACAGGCCACTATGGCTACACCTTC

J: TRBJ2-7
V: TRBV6-6
size: few
D: TRBD1
CDR3: CASSPDRGVEQYF
DNA: TGTGCCAGCAGTCCGGACAGGGGTGTAGAGCAGTACTTC

J: TRBJ1-2
V: TRBV9
size: .
D: TRBD1
CDR3: CASSGADRANYGYTF
DNA: TGTGCCAGCAGCGGAGCGGACAGGGCTAACTATGGCTACACCTTC

J: TRBJ1-1
V: TRBV5-1
size: few
D: TRBD1
CDR3: CASSGLTGGTEAFF
DNA: TGCGCCAGCAGCGGCCTAACAGGGGGCACTGAAGCTTTCTTT

J: TRBJ2-7
V: TRBV10-3
size: few
D: TRBD1
CDR3: CAISFGQGSYEQYF
DNA: TGTGCCATCAGCTTTGGACAGGGCTCCTACGAGCAGTACTTC

J: TRBJ1-1
V: TRBV19
size: few
D: TRBD1
CDR3: CASSRVDRDYTEAFF
DNA: TGTGCCAGTAGTAGGGTGGACAGGGACTACACTGAAGCTTTCTTT

J: TRBJ1-3
V: TRBV5-4
size: few
D: TRBD1
CDR3: CASRAGTEGNTIYF
DNA: TGTGCCAGCAGAGCTGGGACAGAGGGAAACACCATATATTTT

J: TRBJ1-5
V: TRBV7-2
size: .
D: .
CDR3: CASSRDGGGGQPQHF
DNA: TGTGCCAGCAGCCGGGACGGTGGGGGGGGGCAGCCCCAGCATTTT